This TCR beta chain comes out of a study of T cell responses to AZD1222 COVID-19 vaccine. In regard to this clone: Its antigen is as yet unknown.

CDR1 SGHAT and CDR2 FQNNGV come from the germline V gene. V shed 5 bases and J 7 bases; nucleotides not matched to a gene: 22. The CDR3 covers 19 residues. Assay used: immunoSEQ multiplex PCR; TCRdb lists only in-frame clones, some missing. Of roughly 50,000 clones listed, roughly 85% are singletons. Study outcomes and limitations: Donors skewed white British and female; clonal diversity was possibly underestimated. Spike-specific TCRs gained breadth and depth after people received two AZD1222 doses.

V is TRBV11-2 and J is TRBJ2-7; 11 nucleotides line up with TRBD1. This receptor was identified in an adult who received the AZD1222 COVID-19 vaccine. This material consisted of peripheral blood, taken 28 days after the second AZD1222 dose. The CDR3 DNA sequence: TGTGCCAGCAGCCAACCACGCGGACAGGGGGCTTGGACAACGGTAGAGCAGTACTTC. Its protein is CASSQPRGQGAWTTVEQYF.